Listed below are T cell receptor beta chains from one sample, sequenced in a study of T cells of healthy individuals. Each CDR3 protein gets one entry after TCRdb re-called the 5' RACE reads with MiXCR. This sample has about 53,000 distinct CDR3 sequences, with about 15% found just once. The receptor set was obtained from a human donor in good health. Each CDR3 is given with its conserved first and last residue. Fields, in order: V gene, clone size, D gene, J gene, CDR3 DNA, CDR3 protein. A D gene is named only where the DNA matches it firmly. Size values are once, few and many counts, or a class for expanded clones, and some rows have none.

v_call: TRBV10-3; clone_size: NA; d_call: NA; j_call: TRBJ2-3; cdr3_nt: TGTGCCATCAAGCGAGCGGAGAGCACAGATACGCAGTATTTT; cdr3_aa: CAIKRAESTDTQYF
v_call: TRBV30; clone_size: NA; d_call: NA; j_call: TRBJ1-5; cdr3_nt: TGTGCCTGGAGCGACGGCGGCGCCCAGCATTTT; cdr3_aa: CAWSDGGAQHF
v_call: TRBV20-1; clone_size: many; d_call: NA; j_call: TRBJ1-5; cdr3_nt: TGCAGTGCTCAAGGGAGCAATCAGCCCCAGCATTTT; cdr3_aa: CSAQGSNQPQHF
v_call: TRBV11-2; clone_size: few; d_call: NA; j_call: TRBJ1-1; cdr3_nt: TGTGCCAGCAGCTTAGTGTCAGGGGTAATCACTGAAGCTTTCTTT; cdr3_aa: CASSLVSGVITEAFF
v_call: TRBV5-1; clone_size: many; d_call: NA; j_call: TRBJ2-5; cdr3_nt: TGCGCCAGCAGCCCGGCTAGTGGCCAAGAGACCCAGTACTTC; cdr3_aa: CASSPASGQETQYF
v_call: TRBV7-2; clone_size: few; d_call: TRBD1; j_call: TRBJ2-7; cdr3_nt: TGTGCCAGCAATAGACAGGGTTCCTACGAGCAGTACTTC; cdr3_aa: CASNRQGSYEQYF
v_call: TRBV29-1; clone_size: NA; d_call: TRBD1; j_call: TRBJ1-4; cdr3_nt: TGCAGCGTCGCCGGGACAGGAAATGAAAAACTGTTTTTT; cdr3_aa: CSVAGTGNEKLFF
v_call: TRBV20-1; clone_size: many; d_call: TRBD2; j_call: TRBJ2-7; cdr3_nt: TGCAGTGCTACCGCTACGGCGGGGGGGGACGAGCAGTACTTC; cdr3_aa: CSATATAGGDEQYF
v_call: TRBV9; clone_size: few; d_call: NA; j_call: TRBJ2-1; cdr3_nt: TGTGTCAGCAGCGTAGAAGGCCGGGGCAACAATGAGCAGTTCTTC; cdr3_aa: CVSSVEGRGNNEQFF
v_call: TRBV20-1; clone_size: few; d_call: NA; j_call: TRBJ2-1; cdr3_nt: TGCAGTGCTAGATGGCTGACCTACTACAATGAGCAGTTCTTC; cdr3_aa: CSARWLTYYNEQFF
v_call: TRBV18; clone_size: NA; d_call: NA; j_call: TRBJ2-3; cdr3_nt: TGTGCCAGCTCACCACGGGCAGGGGACGGAGCAGATACGCAGTATTTT; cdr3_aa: CASSPRAGDGADTQYF
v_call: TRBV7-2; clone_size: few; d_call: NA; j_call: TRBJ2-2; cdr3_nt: TGTGCCAGCAGCTTAGCGGAAACCGGGGAGCTGTTTTTT; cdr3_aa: CASSLAETGELFF
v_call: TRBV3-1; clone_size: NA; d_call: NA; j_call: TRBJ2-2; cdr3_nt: TGTGCCAGCAGCCAAGATCCAGGGACGTGGACGAACACCGGGGAGCTGTTTTTT; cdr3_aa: CASSQDPGTWTNTGELFF
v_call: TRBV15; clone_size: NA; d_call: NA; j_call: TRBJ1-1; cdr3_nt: TGTGCCACCACGCGGACAGTGAACACTGAAGCTTTCTTT; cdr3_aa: CATTRTVNTEAFF
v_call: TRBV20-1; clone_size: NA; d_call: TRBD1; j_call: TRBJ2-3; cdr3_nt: TGCAGCGGCCCTTTTAGTCAGGGGGCTAGCACAGATACGCAGTATTTT; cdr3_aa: CSGPFSQGASTDTQYF
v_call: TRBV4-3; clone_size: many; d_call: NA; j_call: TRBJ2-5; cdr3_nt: TGCGCCAGCAGCCACGCGTTCGAGAGAGGAGAGACCCAGTACTTC; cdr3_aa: CASSHAFERGETQYF